The source of this T cell receptor (beta chain) is a study of T-cell memory formation after mild COVID-19. Barcoded TCR alpha and TCR beta cDNA libraries with UMIs came from 5'RACE using constant-segment primers. Via MiXCR, TCRdb re-called the 5' RACE reads, giving one row per CDR3 protein. This table has over 300,000 distinct CDR3 sequences, 20% to 25% appearing once. CDR3 length equals 13 residues. Trimming removed 4 bases from V and 7 bases from J, with 12 bases in between. CDR1 is SGHRS and CDR2 is YFSETQ in the germline V gene. The receptor's source is a man younger than 30 who had mild COVID-19 (a few samples of this study predate the infection). Cell type and time point are not known. This chain joins TRBV5-1 and TRBJ2-1; D is possibly TRBD1 (5 bases). The specimen sequenced was PBMCs or a T cell subset sorted from them (not recorded which). CDR3 nucleotides: TGCGCCAGCAGCGGGGCCCCTGGGAATGAGCAGTTCTTC. Translated, it gives CASSGAPGNEQFF.